This T cell receptor (beta chain) was profiled in a study of OX40 agonist ivuxolimab in advanced cancers. Study-wide results and limits: Expanded clones were, on average, more numerous in CD8+ T cells than in CD4+. Some nonresponders additionally presented with little normalized T-cell clonal expansion. The antigens recognized by the expanded peripheral T cells, that is their antigen specificity, were not determined. Expansion of clones was among the lowest in partial responders at 0.1-3.0 mg/kg.

For this clone: Its antigen is unknown. Germline is not matched at one junction end, which may reflect a read error.

Generated by immunoSEQ multiplex PCR, the TCRdb table keeps only in-frame clones and is missing some. This table holds tens of thousands of clones, over 65% found once. Germline assignment: CDR1 SSHAT and CDR2 FNYEAQ (reference sequence). The CDR3 totals 14 residues. The V call is TRBV7-7, the J call TRBJ2-5; the match to TRBD1 covers 9 bases. The sample in question was CD4+ or CD8+ T cells sorted from blood, obtained in a trial of the OX40 agonist ivuxolimab. The TCR originated in an adult with an advanced solid tumor such as melanoma, head and neck, liver or kidney cancer. The CDR3 DNA reads TGTGCTAGCAGCTTAGGGACAGGGTCAGAGACCCAGTACTTC. Protein product: CASSLGTGSETQYF.